This T cell receptor beta chain stems from a study of CD8+ T cells in alopecia areata. As for the study in general: Treated patients received oral tofacitinib, 5 to 10 mg twice daily. Tofacitinib ran 6 to 18 months, followed by 6 months off drug. General study points: Sharing of TCRs across patients appeared less clear than in mice, possibly for HLA-related reasons. For lesional scalp, especially alopecia totalis/universalis, clonality was higher than in normal scalp.

In each case, RNA was isolated and then reverse transcribed into cDNA as the sequencing template. The data were produced by immunoSEQ multiplex PCR, yet TCRdb's version contains in-frame clones alone and is incomplete. The table has 15,000 to 20,000 clones, around 66% seen once. The germline gives CDR1 MNHEY, CDR2 SVGAGI. V lost 2 bases to trimming and J lost 1 base, with 5 bases between them. CDR3 length equals 13 residues. Peripheral blood and lesional scalp punch biopsies came from alopecia areata patients. A word on this clone: Its target is not known.

The TCR was taken from a human donor with alopecia areata. Sample: skin, taken at week 0. V is TRBV6-5 and J is TRBJ1-1; unclear D gene. CDR3 amino acids: CASSYHPNTEAFF. In DNA form, the CDR3 reads TGTGCCAGCAGTTACCACCCGAACACTGAAGCTTTCTTT.